A selection of T cell receptor beta chains follows, all from one sample in a study of T cell responses to AZD1222 COVID-19 vaccine. Assay used: immunoSEQ multiplex PCR; TCRdb lists only in-frame clones, some missing. The sample lists over 75,000 clones, roughly nine tenths occurring once. Sequenced material: peripheral blood, taken on day 0 of AZD1222 vaccination. The receptors were sampled from an adult in good health. Each CDR3 is given with its conserved first and last residue. D genes are given only for firm matches. A clone size is listed for some rows: how often the clone was seen (once, few, many), or a class if it is expanded.

J	size	D	V	CDR3	DNA
TRBJ2-3	-	-	TRBV18	CASSNPGGTTDTQYF	TGTGCCAGCTCCAACCCCGGCGGAACCACAGATACGCAGTATTTT
TRBJ2-2	-	TRBD1	TRBV28	CASSQRDRATGELFF	TGTGCCAGCAGTCAGCGAGACAGGGCCACCGGGGAGCTGTTTTTT
TRBJ2-1	-	TRBD2	TRBV2	CATKVGGDEQFF	TGTGCCACCAAAGTGGGAGGGGATGAGCAGTTCTTC
TRBJ1-5	-	TRBD1	TRBV19	CASSIDLQGAKFNQPQHF	TGTGCCAGTAGTATAGATCTCCAGGGGGCGAAGTTCAATCAGCCCCAGCATTTT
TRBJ2-2	-	TRBD1	TRBV7-3	CASSPQTGTNTGELFF	TGTGCCAGCAGCCCCCAGACAGGGACAAACACCGGGGAGCTGTTTTTT
TRBJ1-1	-	TRBD1	TRBV5-1	CASRDGTGNMNTEAFF	TGCGCCAGCAGAGACGGGACAGGGAACATGAACACTGAAGCTTTCTTT
TRBJ1-2	-	-	TRBV27	CASSQQAGLAFIRDGYTF	TGTGCCAGCAGTCAACAAGCGGGTCTCGCCTTTATTCGAGATGGCTACACCTTC
TRBJ1-1	few	-	TRBV13	CASSLGRGDQAFF	TGTGCCAGCAGCTTAGGCCGGGGGGATCAAGCTTTCTTT
TRBJ2-1	-	-	TRBV12-2	CASRPTWDPSYNEQFF	TGTGCAAGTCGACCAACCTGGGACCCTTCCTACAATGAGCAGTTCTTC
TRBJ1-1	-	-	TRBV15	CATSRVGNTEAFF	TGTGCCACCAGCAGAGTCGGCAACACTGAAGCTTTCTTT
TRBJ1-2	few	TRBD1	TRBV3-1/TRBV3-2	CASSHSDRFNYGYTF	TGTGCCAGCAGCCACTCGGACAGGTTTAACTATGGCTACACCTTC
TRBJ1-2	-	TRBD1	TRBV9	CASSVEGTGSWAGYTF	TGTGCCAGCAGCGTAGAAGGGACAGGGTCTTGGGCTGGCTACACCTTC
TRBJ2-1	-	-	TRBV7-8	CASSSGSSYNEQFF	TGTGCCAGCAGCTCCGGGAGCTCCTACAATGAGCAGTTCTTC
TRBJ2-7	-	-	TRBV11-2	CASSRSDGTTYEQYF	TGTGCCAGCAGCCGCTCTGACGGAACAACCTACGAGCAGTACTTC
TRBJ2-5	-	-	TRBV9	CASSVGAASQETQYF	TGTGCCAGCAGCGTAGGGGCCGCATCCCAAGAGACCCAGTACTTC
TRBJ2-1	once	TRBD2	TRBV6-2/TRBV6-3	CASSRWTSGGPTDEQFF	TGTGCCAGCAGCCGTTGGACTAGCGGGGGGCCCACGGATGAGCAGTTCTTC
TRBJ2-1	-	TRBD2	TRBV5-5	CASSALAATYNEQFF	TGTGCCAGCAGCGCACTAGCGGCTACCTACAATGAGCAGTTCTTC
TRBJ2-2	-	-	TRBV7-9	CASSSSTSANTGELFF	TGTGCCAGCAGCTCGAGCACTAGTGCGAACACCGGGGAGCTGTTTTTT
TRBJ1-2	-	-	TRBV10-3	CAISESGQRGYTF	TGTGCCATCAGTGAGTCTGGGCAGAGAGGCTACACCTTC
TRBJ1-3	-	-	TRBV28	CASSLFGNTIYF	TGTGCCAGCAGTTTATTTGGAAACACCATATATTTT
TRBJ2-7	-	-	TRBV11-1	CASSLEGIDAEQYF	TGTGCCAGCAGCTTAGAAGGAATCGACGCCGAGCAGTACTTC
TRBJ1-4	-	TRBD1	TRBV4-1	CASSQTGAGQGVF	TGCGCCAGCAGCCAAACCGGTGCCGGACAGGGCGTTTTT
TRBJ1-2	-	-	TRBV10-2	CASSEWAVGYGYTF	TGCGCCAGCAGTGAGTGGGCAGTTGGCTATGGCTACACCTTC
TRBJ2-5	-	-	TRBV14	CASSHSRSDRNLQETQYF	TGTGCCAGCAGCCATTCCAGGTCAGACCGAAACCTCCAAGAGACCCAGTACTTC
TRBJ2-5	once	TRBD2	TRBV27	CASSSLAGGVKTQYF	TGTGCCAGCAGTTCACTAGCGGGGGGAGTCAAGACCCAGTACTTC
TRBJ2-2	few	-	TRBV6-5	CASSLTGGTGELFF	TGTGCCAGCAGTCTGACCGGGGGCACCGGGGAGCTGTTTTTT
TRBJ2-4	-	TRBD1	TRBV5-1	CASSVTTGWGNIQYF	TGCGCCAGCAGCGTAACGACAGGGTGGGGAAACATTCAGTACTTC
TRBJ1-4	-	TRBD1	TRBV5-1	CASSLEQGREKLFF	TGCGCCAGCAGCTTGGAACAGGGGAGAGAAAAACTGTTTTTT
TRBJ2-7	-	-	TRBV11-2	CASTTRYEQYF	TGTGCCAGCACCACCCGCTACGAGCAGTACTTC
TRBJ1-4	-	-	TRBV5-1	CASSLATAATNEKLFF	TGCGCCAGCAGCTTGGCCACAGCCGCAACTAATGAAAAACTGTTTTTT
TRBJ1-4	-	TRBD1	TRBV28	CASSQYGTGVEKLFF	TGTGCCAGCAGTCAATACGGGACAGGGGTTGAAAAACTGTTTTTT